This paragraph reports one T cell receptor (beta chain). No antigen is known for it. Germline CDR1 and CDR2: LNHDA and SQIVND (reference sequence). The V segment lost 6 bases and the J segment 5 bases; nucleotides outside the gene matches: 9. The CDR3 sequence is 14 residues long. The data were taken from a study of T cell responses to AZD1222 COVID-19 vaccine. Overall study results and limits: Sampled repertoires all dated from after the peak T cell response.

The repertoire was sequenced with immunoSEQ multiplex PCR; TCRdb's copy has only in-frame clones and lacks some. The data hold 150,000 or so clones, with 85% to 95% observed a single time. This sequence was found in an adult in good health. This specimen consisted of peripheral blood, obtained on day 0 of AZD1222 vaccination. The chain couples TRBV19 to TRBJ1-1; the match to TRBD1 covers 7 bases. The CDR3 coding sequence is TGTGCCAGTAGCCAGACAGGGAAAGGGACTGAAGCTTTCTTT. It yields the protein CASSQTGKGTEAFF.